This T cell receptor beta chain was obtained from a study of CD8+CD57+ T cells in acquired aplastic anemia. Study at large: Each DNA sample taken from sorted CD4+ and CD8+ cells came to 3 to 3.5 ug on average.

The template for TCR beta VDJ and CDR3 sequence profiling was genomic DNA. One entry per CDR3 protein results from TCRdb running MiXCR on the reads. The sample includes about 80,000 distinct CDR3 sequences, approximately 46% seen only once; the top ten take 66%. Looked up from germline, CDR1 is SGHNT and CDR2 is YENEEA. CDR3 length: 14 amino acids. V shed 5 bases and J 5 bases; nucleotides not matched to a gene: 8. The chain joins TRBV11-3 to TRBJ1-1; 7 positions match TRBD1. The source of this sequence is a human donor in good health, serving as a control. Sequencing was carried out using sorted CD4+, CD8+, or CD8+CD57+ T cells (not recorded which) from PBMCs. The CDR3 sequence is CASSLTGVGTEAFF. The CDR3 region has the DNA TGTGCCAGCAGCCTTACAGGGGTGGGAACTGAAGCTTTCTTT.